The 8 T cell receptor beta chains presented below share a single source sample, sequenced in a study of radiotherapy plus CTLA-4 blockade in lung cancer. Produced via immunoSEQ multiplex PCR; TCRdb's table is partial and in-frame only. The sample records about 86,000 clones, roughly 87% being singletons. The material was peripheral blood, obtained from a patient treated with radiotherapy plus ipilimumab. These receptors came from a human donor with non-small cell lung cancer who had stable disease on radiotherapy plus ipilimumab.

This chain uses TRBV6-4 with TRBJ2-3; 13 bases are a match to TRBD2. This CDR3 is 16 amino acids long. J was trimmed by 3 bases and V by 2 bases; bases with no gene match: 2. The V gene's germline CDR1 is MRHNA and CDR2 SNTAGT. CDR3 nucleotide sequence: TGTGCCAGCAGTGACGGGACTAGCGGGACGACAGATACGCAGTATTTT. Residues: CASSDGTSGTTDTQYF.

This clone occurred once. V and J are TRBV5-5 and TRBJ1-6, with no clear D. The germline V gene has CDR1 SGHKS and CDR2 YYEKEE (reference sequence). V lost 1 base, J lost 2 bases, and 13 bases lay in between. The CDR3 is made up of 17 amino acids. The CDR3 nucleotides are TGTGCCAGCAGCTTGTCGGACCTCAATCCCTATAATTCACCCCTCCACTTT. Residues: CASSLSDLNPYNSPLHF.

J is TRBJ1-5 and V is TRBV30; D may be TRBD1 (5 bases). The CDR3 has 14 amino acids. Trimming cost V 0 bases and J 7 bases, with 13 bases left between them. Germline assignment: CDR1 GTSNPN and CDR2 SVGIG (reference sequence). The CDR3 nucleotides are TGTGCCTGGAGTGTAGGCAGGGCAAGACAGCCCCAGCATTTT. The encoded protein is CAWSVGRARQPQHF.

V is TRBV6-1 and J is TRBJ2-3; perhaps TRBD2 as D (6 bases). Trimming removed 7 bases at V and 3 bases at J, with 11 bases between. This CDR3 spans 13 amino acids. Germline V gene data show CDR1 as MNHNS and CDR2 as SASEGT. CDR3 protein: CASKEGTTDTQYF. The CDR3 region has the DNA TGTGCCAGCAAAGAGGGGACTACAGATACGCAGTATTTT.

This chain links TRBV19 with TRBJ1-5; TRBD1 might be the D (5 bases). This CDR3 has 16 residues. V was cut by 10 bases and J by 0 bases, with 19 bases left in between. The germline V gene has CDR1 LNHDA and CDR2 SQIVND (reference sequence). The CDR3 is CATVGGGGFSNQPQHF. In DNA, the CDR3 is TGTGCCACTGTTGGGGGGGGAGGATTTAGCAATCAGCCCCAGCATTTT. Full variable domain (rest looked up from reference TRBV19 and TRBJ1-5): DGGITQSPKYLFRKEGQNVTLSCEQNLNHDAMYWYRQDPGQGLRLIYYSQIVNDFQKGDIAEGYSVSREKKESFPLTVTSAQKNPTAFYLCATVGGGGFSNQPQHFGDGTRLSIL.

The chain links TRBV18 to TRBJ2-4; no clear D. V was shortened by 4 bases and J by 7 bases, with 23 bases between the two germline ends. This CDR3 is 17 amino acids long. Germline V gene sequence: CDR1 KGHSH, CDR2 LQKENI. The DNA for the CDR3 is TGTGCCAGCTCACGGAACTCCGGGCCAGCTTTCGGGAACATTCAGTACTTC. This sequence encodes CASSRNSGPAFGNIQYF. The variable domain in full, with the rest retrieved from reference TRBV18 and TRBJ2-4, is NAGVMQNPRHLVRRRGQEARLRCSPMKGHSHVYWYRQLPEEGLKFMVYLQKENIIDESGMPKERFSAEFPKEGPSILRIQQVVRGDSAAYFCASSRNSGPAFGNIQYFGAGTRLSVL.

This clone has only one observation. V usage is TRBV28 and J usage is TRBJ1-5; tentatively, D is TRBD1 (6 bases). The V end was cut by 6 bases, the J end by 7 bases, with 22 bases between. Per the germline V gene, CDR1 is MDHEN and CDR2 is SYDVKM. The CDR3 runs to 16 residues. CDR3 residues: CASSWARYRVGQPQHF. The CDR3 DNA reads TGTGCCAGCAGCTGGGCCCGCTACAGGGTTGGCCAGCCCCAGCATTTT. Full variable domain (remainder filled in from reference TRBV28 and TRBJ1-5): DVKVTQSSRYLVKRTGEKVFLECVQDMDHENMFWYRQDPGLGLRLIYFSYDVKMKEKGDIPEGYSVSREKKERFSLILESASTNQTSMYLCASSWARYRVGQPQHFGDGTRLSIL.

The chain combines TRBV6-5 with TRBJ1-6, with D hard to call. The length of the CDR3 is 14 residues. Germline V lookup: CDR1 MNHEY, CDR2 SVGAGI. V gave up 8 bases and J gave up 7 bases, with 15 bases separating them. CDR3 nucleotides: TGTGCCAGCGTCGGAATTAGAGGAAATTCACCCCTCCACTTT. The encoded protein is CASVGIRGNSPLHF.